What follows describes a single T cell receptor beta chain. This record comes from a study of blood T cell repertoires in COVID-19. Study background: The origin of the acute and convalescent COVID-19 samples was the United States, Italy and Spain. From T cells, B-cell-depleted T cells, or PBMCs came the material, which was cDNA or gDNA.

Germline CDR1 SGHAT, CDR2 FQNNGV. CDR3 size: 12 residues. V lost 5 bases to trimming and J lost 7 bases, with 9 bases between them. Original processing notes: Nucleated cell number was recorded as an estimate derived from reference gene primer amplification. Using immunoSEQ multiplex PCR, the repertoire was profiled, and TCRdb retains in-frame clones only, with some absent. That table furnishes V, J and clone size, whereas the DNA furnished D and trimming. Of about 47,000 clones listed, around 84% are singletons. This sequence was found in a middle-aged man with acute or convalescent COVID-19. The chain couples TRBV11-2 to TRBJ2-4; weak D call: TRBD2 (5 bases). Sample: peripheral blood. CDR3 residues: CASSPEANIQYF. CDR3 nucleotides: TGTGCCAGCAGCCCGGAGGCTAACATTCAGTACTTC.